This TCR beta chain was recovered during a study of cytomegalovirus exposure and HLA in healthy donors. Germline V CDR1 and CDR2: SGHDT, YYEEEE. The V and J ends lost 2 bases and 8 bases, in that order; junction bases with no gene match: 5. The CDR3 has 14 amino acids. TCRdb's table, derived via immunoSEQ multiplex PCR, lists solely in-frame clones and lacks some. The table records about 75,000 clones, approximately 80% of them present only once. The sequenced material came from PBMCs. The receptor's source is a young man in good health and CMV-seronegative. This chain connects TRBV5-6 to TRBJ2-1; TRBD1 agrees at 9 bases. The CDR3 bases are TGTGCCAGCAGCTTACAGGGGGCGCGGGATGAGCAGTTCTTC. Residues: CASSLQGARDEQFF.